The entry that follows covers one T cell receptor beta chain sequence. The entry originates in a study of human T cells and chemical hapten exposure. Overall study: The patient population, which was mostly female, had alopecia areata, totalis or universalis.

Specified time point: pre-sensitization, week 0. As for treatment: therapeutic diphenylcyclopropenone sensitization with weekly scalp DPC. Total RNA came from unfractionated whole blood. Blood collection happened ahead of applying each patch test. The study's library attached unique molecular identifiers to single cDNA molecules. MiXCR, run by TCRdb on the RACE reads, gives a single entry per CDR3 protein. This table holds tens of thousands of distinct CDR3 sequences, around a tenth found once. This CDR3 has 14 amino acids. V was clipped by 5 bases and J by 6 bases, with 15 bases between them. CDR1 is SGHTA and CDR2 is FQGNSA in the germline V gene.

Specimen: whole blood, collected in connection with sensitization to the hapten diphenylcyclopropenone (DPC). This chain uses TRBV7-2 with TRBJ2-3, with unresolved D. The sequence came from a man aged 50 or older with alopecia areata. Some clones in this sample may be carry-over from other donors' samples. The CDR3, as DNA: TGTGCCAGCAGCAAAGGACCAGTTCGGGATACGCAGTATTTT. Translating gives CASSKGPVRDTQYF.